This TCR beta chain was sequenced in a study of graft-versus-host responses after intestinal transplantation. Across the whole study: Each transplant was multivisceral, liver-intestinal, or isolated intestinal.

The study's findings and limits: Within allografts, high graft-versus-host to host-versus-graft clonal ratios were seen among patients with graft-donor T cell macrochimerism. Early post-transplant declines in HvG were associated with peak levels of circulating GvH clones. The recipient marrow held GvH clones, and some of them showed up first in ileum or blood.

Assay used: immunoSEQ multiplex PCR; TCRdb lists only in-frame clones, some missing. The sample shows about 89,000 clones, roughly 92% of them seen only once. V shed 6 bases, J shed 1 base, and the junction held 2 bases outside the gene matches. The CDR3 is 13 amino acids. CDR1 MNHNS and CDR2 SASEGT come from the germline V gene. Notes on this clone: Antigen: not known.

Source: unstimulated CD4+ T cells sorted from spleen or lymph node cells, taken before intestinal transplant. V is TRBV6-1 and J is TRBJ2-5; 7 bases line up with TRBD2. The sequence was obtained from a human donor who received an intestinal transplant. The CDR3 region is CASRGGPQETQYF. The DNA of the CDR3 is TGTGCCAGCAGGGGAGGGCCCCAAGAGACCCAGTACTTC.